The 15 T cell receptor beta chains reported below all come from one sample, sequenced in a study of cytotoxic CD8 clonotypes in ibrutinib-treated CLL. Profiling relied on immunoSEQ multiplex PCR, and the TCRdb table lists in-frame clones only, not all of them. The repertoire holds about 92,000 clones, 60% to 80% seen once, with around 24% in the top ten. Sequencing was performed on PBMCs, taken after 24 months of ibrutinib treatment. The source is a human donor with chronic lymphocytic leukemia.

The chain joins TRBV19 to TRBJ2-1; a possible D gene is TRBD2 (7 bases). The CDR3 sequence is 15 residues long. V gave up 1 base and J gave up 4 bases, with 11 bases separating them. Per germline, CDR1 LNHDA and CDR2 SQIVND (reference sequence). The DNA for the CDR3 is TGTGCCAGTAGTATAGGGGGAGGGGGATACAATGAGCAGTTCTTC. Its protein product is CASSIGGGGYNEQFF.

The chain joins TRBV7-9 to TRBJ1-2; D perhaps matches TRBD1 (5 bases). The CDR3 is 14 amino acids. Germline V gene sequence: CDR1 SEHNR, CDR2 FQNEAQ (reference sequence). V was trimmed by 0 bases and J by 5 bases, leaving 10 bases between them. The CDR3 loop reads CASSLAKGRYGYTF. The CDR3 region has the DNA TGTGCCAGCAGCTTAGCGAAGGGGAGATATGGCTACACCTTC.

The rearrangement joins TRBV28 to TRBJ1-4, with TRBD1 identical over 7 bases. Germline trimming cut 3 bases from V and 6 bases from J; bases unmatched to any gene: 7. The CDR3 has 15 amino acids. CDR1 and CDR2 (germline): MDHEN, SYDVKM. The CDR3 sequence is CASSFFRTGDEKLFF. The DNA of the CDR3 is TGTGCCAGCAGTTTTTTTCGGACAGGTGATGAAAAACTGTTTTTT.

The V gene is TRBV4-2, the J gene TRBJ2-7; 7 nucleotides agree with TRBD2. V lost 3 bases and J lost 4; bases outside the gene matches: 9. Per germline, CDR1 LGHNA and CDR2 YNFKEQ. The CDR3 contains 15 residues. The CDR3 DNA follows: TGTGCCAGCAGCCAGGGAGGGCTAGCGGATTACGAGCAGTACTTC. Its protein product is CASSQGGLADYEQYF.

This clone was counted between two and nine times. The chain uses TRBV29-1 and TRBJ1-4, with a weak D call TRBD1 (6 bases). Looked up from germline, CDR1 is SQVTM and CDR2 is ANQGSEA. The V end was cut by 5 bases, the J end by 8 bases, with 15 bases between. This CDR3 has 13 residues. The CDR3 sequence: CSVPVTGGEKLFF. The CDR3 coding sequence is TGCAGCGTTCCCGTGACAGGTGGAGAAAAACTGTTTTTT.

Concerning this clone: The sample has other DNA sequences that encode this CDR3 too. CDR3 residues: CASSAVWGSHGYTF. The CDR3 DNA sequence: TGTGCCAGCAGCGCAGTGTGGGGGTCCCATGGCTACACCTTC. This chain uses TRBV7-6 with TRBJ1-2, with D tentatively TRBD1 (5 bases). V lost 5 bases and J 6 bases, leaving 16 bases between the germline ends. The CDR3 is 14 residues long. Germline CDR1 reads SGHVS; CDR2 reads FNYEAQ.

The chain carries TRBV11-2 and TRBJ1-1, with D hard to call. V shed 5 bases and J shed 1 base, with 8 bases lying between them. CDR1 and CDR2 (germline): SGHAT, FQNNGV. The CDR3 contains 13 residues. CDR3 residues: CASSADANTEAFF. The CDR3 nucleotides are TGTGCCAGCAGCGCGGACGCGAACACTGAAGCTTTCTTT. Supplemented by reference TRBV11-2 and TRBJ1-1, the full variable domain reads EAGVAQSPRYKIIEKRQSVAFWCNPISGHATLYWYQQILGQGPKLLIQFQNNGVVDDSQLPKDRFSAERLKGVDSTLKIQPAKLEDSAVYLCASSADANTEAFFGQGTRLTVV.

This clone was detected only a few times. The chain links TRBV10-3 to TRBJ1-5, with D hard to call. The germline V gene has CDR1 ENHRY and CDR2 SYGVKD. Trimming took 2 bases from V and 1 from J, leaving 12 bases between them. This CDR3 region has 16 residues. The CDR3 loop reads CAISEGPAESNQPQHF. The CDR3 DNA reads as TGTGCCATCAGTGAGGGGCCAGCCGAAAGCAATCAGCCCCAGCATTTT.

The chain links TRBV6-1 to TRBJ2-5, with TRBD1 matching 7 bases. CDR3 length: 13 residues. After removal of 4 bases from V and 4 bases from J, the junction contained 3 bases not matched to a gene. Looked up from germline, CDR1 is MNHNS and CDR2 is SASEGT. The CDR3 DNA sequence: TGTGCCAGCAGTGGAAACAGGGGAGAGACCCAGTACTTC. It is translated as CASSGNRGETQYF.

The V and J genes are TRBV18 and TRBJ2-7, with D perhaps TRBD1 or TRBD2 (5 bases each). V lost 6 bases and J lost 5, with 11 bases in between. CDR1 and CDR2 from the germline V gene are KGHSH and LQKENI. This CDR3 comprises 12 residues. The CDR3 loop is CASSLGAHEQYF. The DNA for the CDR3 is TGTGCCAGCTCCCTCGGGGCTCACGAGCAGTACTTC.

The chain recombines TRBV5-1 with TRBJ2-7, with 11 positions matching TRBD1. The CDR3 has 16 residues. Germline lookup yields CDR1 SGHRS and CDR2 YFSETQ. Trimming removed 5 bases from V and 6 bases from J; junction bases left unmatched: 13. As DNA, the CDR3 is TGCGCCAGCAGTCTTCGTACCGGGACAGGGGGGTTCGAGCAGTACTTC. Its translation is CASSLRTGTGGFEQYF.

The gene calls are TRBV30 and TRBJ1-1; TRBD1 might be the D (6 bases). Trimming removed 4 bases from V and 0 bases from J, with 12 bases in between. CDR1 is GTSNPN and CDR2 is SVGIG in the germline V gene (reference sequence). The CDR3 runs to 14 residues. CDR3 residues: CAWTQGGVNTEAFF. CDR3 bases: TGTGCCTGGACTCAAGGGGGGGTGAACACTGAAGCTTTCTTT.

The chain uses TRBV5-1 and TRBJ2-3, with 12 bases lining up with TRBD2. Trimming cost V 1 base and J 5 bases; bases outside gene matches: 5. This CDR3 is 16 amino acids long. Germline assignment: CDR1 SGHRS and CDR2 YFSETQ. The CDR3 reads CASSLTSGGQVDTQYF. Here the CDR3 DNA reads TGCGCCAGCAGCTTGACTAGCGGGGGGCAGGTAGATACGCAGTATTTT.

The chain is built from TRBV27 and TRBJ2-7; TRBD1 might be the D (5 bases). Germline V gene sequence: CDR1 MNHEY, CDR2 SMNVEV (reference sequence). The ends were cut back, 2 bases at V and 3 bases at J, with 11 bases in the middle. CDR3 size: 14 residues. The CDR3 reads CASSLASDSYEQYF. The DNA of the CDR3 is TGTGCCAGCAGTTTAGCCTCCGACAGCTACGAGCAGTACTTC.

This clone was counted once. V is TRBV6-5 and J is TRBJ1-2; 7 nucleotides align to TRBD1. With V trimmed by 5 bases and J by 12 bases, 12 bases remained unmatched. The CDR3 contains 13 residues. Germline CDR1 reads MNHEY; CDR2 reads SVGAGI. CDR3 loop: CASSTRQGGWHTF. CDR3 DNA sequence: TGTGCCAGCAGTACCCGACAGGGAGGGTGGCACACCTTC.